Below are 16 T cell receptor beta chains sequenced from a single sample in a study of cytomegalovirus exposure and HLA in healthy donors. In the PCR, 60 Vbeta and 13 Jbeta primers were used. Repertoires were generated with immunoSEQ multiplex PCR, while TCRdb's copy carries only in-frame clones and drops some. The table includes 180,000 or so clones, around 80% detected once. Sequencing used PBMCs. The receptors were sampled from a female donor in good health and CMV-seronegative.

Points on this clone: Other DNA sequences in the sample encode the same CDR3. This chain uses TRBV7-2 with TRBJ2-1; D perhaps matches TRBD2 (7 bases). This CDR3 has 16 amino acids. Germline CDR1 and CDR2: SGHTA and FQGNSA. Trimming shortened V by 2 bases and J by 4 bases, and 15 bases separated the two germline ends. CDR3 amino acids: CASSLRGGGSYNEQFF. DNA of the CDR3: TGTGCCAGCAGCTTAAGGGGAGGGGGATCGTACAATGAGCAGTTCTTC.

This chain joins TRBV30 and TRBJ2-6; D gene unclear. This CDR3 contains 13 residues. V gave up 5 bases and J gave up 3 bases, with 8 bases separating them. Germline CDR1 is GTSNPN and CDR2 is SVGIG (reference sequence). The CDR3 loop reads CAWASGGANVLTF. The CDR3, as DNA: TGTGCCTGGGCCTCGGGTGGGGCCAACGTCCTGACTTTC.

On this clone: The sample holds other DNA sequences that translate to the same CDR3. The rearrangement uses TRBV18 and TRBJ1-2; D might be TRBD1 (5 bases). CDR3 length: 12 amino acids. Germline loops: CDR1 KGHSH, CDR2 LQKENI. With 2 bases removed from V and 5 bases from J, the gap between germline ends came to 6 bases. The CDR3 here is CASSPAGYGYTF. The CDR3, as DNA: TGTGCCAGCTCACCAGCAGGGTATGGCTACACCTTC.

The chain has TRBV18 and TRBJ1-2; a weak D match, TRBD1 (6 bases). The V end lost 1 base, the J end lost 4 bases, and 10 bases lay between the germline ends. The length of the CDR3 is 14 residues. Germline V gene lookup returns CDR1 KGHSH and CDR2 LQKENI. The CDR3 is CASSPQQGTYGYTF. The CDR3 DNA reads TGTGCCAGCTCACCACAACAGGGTACCTATGGCTACACCTTC.

This chain joins TRBV30 and TRBJ2-1; 8 bases align to TRBD2. There are 14 residues in the CDR3. V was pared by 2 bases and J by 5 bases, with 5 bases of the junction left unmatched. Germline CDR1 reads GTSNPN; CDR2 reads SVGIG (reference sequence). The CDR3 reads CAWSSAGVDNEQFF. In DNA, the CDR3 is TGTGCCTGGAGTTCAGCGGGAGTTGACAATGAGCAGTTCTTC.

The V and J genes are TRBV4-2 and TRBJ2-1; 10 bases map to TRBD2. Germline-derived CDR1 and CDR2 are LGHNA and YNFKEQ. The CDR3 has 17 residues. V trimming: 1 base; J trimming: 8 bases; junction bases outside the gene matches: 11. The CDR3 sequence: CASSQGVVPSGSYEQFF. The CDR3 nucleotides read TGTGCCAGCAGCCAAGGGGTTGTGCCTAGCGGGAGCTATGAGCAGTTCTTC.

V usage is TRBV18 and J usage is TRBJ1-1; a possible D gene is TRBD1 (5 bases). CDR3 length equals 16 residues. The germline V and J ends were trimmed by 3 bases and 0 bases, with 14 bases remaining between them. From germline, CDR1 is KGHSH and CDR2 LQKENI. The CDR3: CASSPYSQGLNTEAFF. For the CDR3, the DNA is TGTGCCAGCTCACCCTATAGCCAGGGCTTGAACACTGAAGCTTTCTTT.

This clone occurred once. This chain connects TRBV6-6 to TRBJ2-3; no definite D call. Trimming cost V 3 bases and J 6 bases, with 4 bases left between them. The CDR3 has 11 residues. Germline V gene sequence: CDR1 MNHNY, CDR2 SVGAGI (reference sequence). This CDR3 is CASSYSDTQYF. The CDR3 region has the DNA TGTGCCAGCAGTTATTCGGATACGCAGTATTTT.

V gene TRBV30 combines with J gene TRBJ2-7, with a possible D match to TRBD2 (5 bases). V lost 0 bases and J 0 bases, leaving 21 bases between the germline ends. Per the germline V gene, CDR1 is GTSNPN and CDR2 is SVGIG (reference sequence). The CDR3 has 18 amino acids. The CDR3 region has the DNA TGTGCCTGGAGTGTTATAAAGGGCCCCCAGCGGCTCTCCTACGAGCAGTACTTC. It encodes CAWSVIKGPQRLSYEQYF. Full variable domain (remainder filled in from reference TRBV30 and TRBJ2-7): SQTIHQWPATLVQPVGSPLSLECTVEGTSNPNLYWYRQAAGRGLQLLFYSVGIGQISSEVPQNLSASRPQDRQFILSSKKLLLSDSGFYLCAWSVIKGPQRLSYEQYFGPGTRLTVT.

CDR3: CASSQDRRVIAKNIQYF. The CDR3 bases are TGTGCCAGCAGCCAAGATCGGAGAGTAATAGCCAAAAACATTCAGTACTTC. The rearrangement links TRBV14 to TRBJ2-4, with D uncertain. The germline CDR1 and CDR2 sequences are SGHDN and FVKESK. The CDR3 extends over 17 amino acids. V was cut by 0 bases and J by 0 bases, with 12 bases left in between. The full variable domain, completed using reference TRBV14 and TRBJ2-4, is EAGVTQFPSHSVIEKGQTVTLRCDPISGHDNLYWYRRVMGKEIKFLLHFVKESKQDESGMPNNRFLAERTGGTYSTLKVQPAELEDSGVYFCASSQDRRVIAKNIQYFGAGTRLSVL.

This clone was counted between two and nine times. The chain couples TRBV15 to TRBJ1-1; weak D call: TRBD1 (6 bases). This CDR3 spans 15 amino acids. In germline, CDR1 is LNHNV, CDR2 YYDKDF (reference sequence). V lost 6 bases and J 4 bases, leaving 18 bases between the germline ends. The CDR3, as DNA: TGTGCCACCAGAAAGGCACAGGGCAGGCTCACTGAAGCTTTCTTT. Amino acids: CATRKAQGRLTEAFF. Variable domain in full (rest from reference TRBV15 and TRBJ1-1): DAMVIQNPRYQVTQFGKPVTLSCSQTLNHNVMYWYQQKSSQAPKLLFHYYDKDFNNEADTPDNFQSRRPNTSFCFLDIRSPGLGDTAMYLCATRKAQGRLTEAFFGQGTRLTVV.

The chain has TRBV27 and TRBJ2-1; D not certain. The CDR3 is made up of 16 amino acids. CDR1 and CDR2 from the germline V gene are MNHEY and SMNVEV (reference sequence). The V end lost 4 bases, the J end lost 6 bases, and 19 bases lay between the germline ends. The CDR3 here is CASSYPIPRSLNEQFF. The CDR3 bases are TGTGCCAGCAGTTACCCAATTCCCAGGTCCCTCAATGAGCAGTTCTTC.

V is TRBV28 and J is TRBJ1-5; 9 bases fit TRBD1. The V and J ends lost 9 bases and 7 bases, in that order; junction bases with no gene match: 4. This CDR3 is built from 12 residues. Germline assignment: CDR1 MDHEN and CDR2 SYDVKM. The CDR3 here is CASGTGIQPQHF. DNA for the CDR3: TGTGCCAGTGGGACAGGGATCCAGCCCCAGCATTTT.

This chain joins TRBV7-2 and TRBJ1-1; 8 bases agree with TRBD1. The CDR3 extends over 12 amino acids. V was clipped by 5 bases and J by 11 bases; unmatched bases: 7. From germline, CDR1 is SGHTA and CDR2 FQGNSA. Here the CDR3 DNA reads TGTGCCAGCAGCCTCCGACAGGGGTGGGCTTTCTTT. Translated, it gives CASSLRQGWAFF.

The V gene is TRBV7-8, the J gene TRBJ2-5, with 7 bases lining up with TRBD1. Germline loops: CDR1 SGHVS, CDR2 FQNEAQ. This CDR3 comprises 14 residues. Trimming took 4 bases from V and 4 from J; bases not matched to a gene: 6. The CDR3 DNA follows: TGTGCCAGCAGCTCAAGACAGGGTCCAGAGACCCAGTACTTC. This sequence encodes CASSSRQGPETQYF.

The chain has TRBV7-2 and TRBJ1-6; D may be TRBD1 (6 bases). CDR1 is SGHTA, CDR2 FQGNSA, per germline. CDR3 length equals 15 residues. V lost 0 bases and J 8 bases, leaving 11 bases between the germline ends. CDR3: CASSLAGTRDSPLHF. In DNA form, the CDR3 reads TGTGCCAGCAGCTTAGCCGGGACAAGAGATTCACCCCTCCACTTT.